This T cell receptor (beta chain) comes out of a study of blood T cell repertoires in COVID-19. Germline CDR1 and CDR2: MDHEN and SYDVKM. CDR3 length: 12 residues. Trimming took off 4 bases at V and 6 bases at J, with 10 bases between the two ends. Generated by immunoSEQ multiplex PCR, the TCRdb table keeps only in-frame clones and is missing some. Found here are over 200,000 clones, about 91% of them singletons; the top ten hold approximately 2.6%. Source material: peripheral blood. The sequence was obtained from a person aged 18-29 years with COVID-19, enrolled during active disease. V is TRBV28 and J is TRBJ2-7; D ambiguous. The DNA of the CDR3 is TGTGCCAGCAGTTCCCGGGTCCGCGAGCAGTACTTC. This sequence encodes CASSSRVREQYF.